This section outlines one TCR beta chain sequence together with its context. The study ran its PCR with 60 Vbeta and 13 Jbeta primers. TCRdb's copy holds only in-frame clones and misses some; the assay was immunoSEQ multiplex PCR. The table has tens of thousands of clones, around three quarters seen once; the top ten hold approximately 0.6%. CDR1 is WNHNN, CDR2 SYGVQD, per germline (reference sequence). J gave up 6 bases and V 6 bases, and 8 bases lay outside the gene matches. This CDR3 has 14 amino acids. The data were obtained in a study of cytomegalovirus exposure and HLA in healthy donors. Source material: PBMCs. This clonotype was obtained from a man aged 25-45 years in good health and CMV-seronegative. The V call is TRBV10-1, the J call TRBJ2-1, with 7 bases aligning to TRBD2. The CDR3 DNA sequence: TGCGCCAGCAGCGAAGCGGGGTCGGGCAATGAGCAGTTCTTC. Its protein product is CASSEAGSGNEQFF.